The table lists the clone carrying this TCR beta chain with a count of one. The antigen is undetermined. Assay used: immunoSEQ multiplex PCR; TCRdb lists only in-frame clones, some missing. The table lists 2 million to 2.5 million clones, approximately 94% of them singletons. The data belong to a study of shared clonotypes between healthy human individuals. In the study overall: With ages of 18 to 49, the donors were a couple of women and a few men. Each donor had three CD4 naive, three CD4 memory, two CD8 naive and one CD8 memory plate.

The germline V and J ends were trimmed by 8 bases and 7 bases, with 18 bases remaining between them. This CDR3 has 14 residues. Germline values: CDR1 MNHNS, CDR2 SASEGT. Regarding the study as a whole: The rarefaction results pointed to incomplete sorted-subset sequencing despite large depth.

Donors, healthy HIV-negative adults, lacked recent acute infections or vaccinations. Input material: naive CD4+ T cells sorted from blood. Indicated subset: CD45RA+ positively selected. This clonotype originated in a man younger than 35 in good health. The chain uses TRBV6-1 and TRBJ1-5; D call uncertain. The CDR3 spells CASGIGSTLQPQHF. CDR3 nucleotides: TGTGCCAGCGGGATTGGGTCAACTCTACAGCCCCAGCATTTT.